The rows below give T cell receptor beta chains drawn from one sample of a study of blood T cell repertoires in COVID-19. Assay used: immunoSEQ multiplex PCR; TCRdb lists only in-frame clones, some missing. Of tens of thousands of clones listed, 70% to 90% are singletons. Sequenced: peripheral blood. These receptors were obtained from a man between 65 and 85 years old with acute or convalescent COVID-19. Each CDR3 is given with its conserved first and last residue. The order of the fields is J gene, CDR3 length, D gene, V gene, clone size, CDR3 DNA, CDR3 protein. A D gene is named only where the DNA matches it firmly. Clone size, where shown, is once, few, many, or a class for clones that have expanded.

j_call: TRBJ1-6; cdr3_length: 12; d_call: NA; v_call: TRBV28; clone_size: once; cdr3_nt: TGTGCCAGCAGTTTAGGGCTTTCACCCCTCCACTTT; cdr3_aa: CASSLGLSPLHF
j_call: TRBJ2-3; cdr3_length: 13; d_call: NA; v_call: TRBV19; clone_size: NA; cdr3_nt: TGTGCCAGTAGTCCCCAGAATACAGATACGCAGTATTTT; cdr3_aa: CASSPQNTDTQYF
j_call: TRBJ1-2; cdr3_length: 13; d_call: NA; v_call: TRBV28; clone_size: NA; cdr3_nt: TGTGCCAGCAGTGTGAACAGTGACTATGGCTACACCTTC; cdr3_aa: CASSVNSDYGYTF
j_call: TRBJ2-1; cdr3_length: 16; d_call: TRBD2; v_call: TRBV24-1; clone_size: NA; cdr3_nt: TGTGCCACCAGTGACCCCAGTGGGGGGGGTGTGAATGAGCAGTTCTTC; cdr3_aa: CATSDPSGGGVNEQFF
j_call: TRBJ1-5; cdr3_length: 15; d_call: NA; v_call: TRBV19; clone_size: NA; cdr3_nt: TGTGCCAGTAGTATAGGGCAGGGTTGGGGTCAGCCCCAGCATTTT; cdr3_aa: CASSIGQGWGQPQHF
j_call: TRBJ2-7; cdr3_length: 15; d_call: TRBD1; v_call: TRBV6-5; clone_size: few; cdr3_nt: TGTGCCAGCAGTCGGACCGGGACAGGGTTTAACGAGCAGTACTTC; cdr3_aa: CASSRTGTGFNEQYF
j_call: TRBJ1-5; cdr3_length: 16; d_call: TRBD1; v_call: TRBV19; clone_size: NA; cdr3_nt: TGTGCCAGTAGTATTGTCTCCGGGACAGGGTATCAGCCCCAGCATTTT; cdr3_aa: CASSIVSGTGYQPQHF
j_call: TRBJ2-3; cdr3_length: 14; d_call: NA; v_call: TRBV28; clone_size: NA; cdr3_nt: TGTGCCAGCAGTTTATTTTCCGGCAGGGATACGCAGTATTTT; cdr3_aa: CASSLFSGRDTQYF
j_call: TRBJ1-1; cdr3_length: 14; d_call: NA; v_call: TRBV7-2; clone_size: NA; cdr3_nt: TGTGCCAGCAGCGTCCCGGGTAGGAACACTGAAGCTTTCTTT; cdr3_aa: CASSVPGRNTEAFF
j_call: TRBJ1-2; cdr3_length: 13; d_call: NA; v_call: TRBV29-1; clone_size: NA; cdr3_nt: TGCAGCGTAACAGGGTCGGAATTGGATGGCTACACCTTC; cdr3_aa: CSVTGSELDGYTF
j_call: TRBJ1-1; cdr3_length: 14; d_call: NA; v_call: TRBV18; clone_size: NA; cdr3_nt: TGTGCCAGCTCACCAATCGCCAGGGCTACTGAAGCTTTCTTT; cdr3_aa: CASSPIARATEAFF
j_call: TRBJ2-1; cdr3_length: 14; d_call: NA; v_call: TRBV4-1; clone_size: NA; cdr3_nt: TGCGCCAGCAGCCAAGTACGGGAGTACAATGAGCAGTTCTTC; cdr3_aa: CASSQVREYNEQFF
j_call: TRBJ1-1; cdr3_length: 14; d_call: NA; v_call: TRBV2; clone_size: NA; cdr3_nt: TGTGCCAGCAGTCTGGACTCCGTGAACACTGAAGCTTTCTTT; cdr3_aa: CASSLDSVNTEAFF
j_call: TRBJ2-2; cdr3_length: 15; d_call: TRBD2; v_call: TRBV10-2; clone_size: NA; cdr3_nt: TGCGCCAGCCGATTGAAGCTAGCGGACACCGGGGAGCTGTTTTTT; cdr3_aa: CASRLKLADTGELFF
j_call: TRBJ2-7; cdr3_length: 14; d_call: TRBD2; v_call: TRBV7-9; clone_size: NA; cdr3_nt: TGTGCCAGCAGCTTAACAGCGGGAAGCGGTGAGCAGTACTTC; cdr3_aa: CASSLTAGSGEQYF
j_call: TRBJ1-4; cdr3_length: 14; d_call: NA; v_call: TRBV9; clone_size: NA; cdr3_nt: TGTGCCAGCAGCGGAGGCGCTTTTAATGAAAAACTGTTTTTT; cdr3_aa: CASSGGAFNEKLFF
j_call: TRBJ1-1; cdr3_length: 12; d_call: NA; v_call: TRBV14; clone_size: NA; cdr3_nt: TGTGCCAGCAGCCCTTGGGGCAGTCGAGCTTTCTTT; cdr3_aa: CASSPWGSRAFF
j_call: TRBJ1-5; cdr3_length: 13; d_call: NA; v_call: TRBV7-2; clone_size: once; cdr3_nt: TGTGCCAGCAGCCAAAGGACAGATCAGCCCCAGCATTTT; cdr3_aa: CASSQRTDQPQHF
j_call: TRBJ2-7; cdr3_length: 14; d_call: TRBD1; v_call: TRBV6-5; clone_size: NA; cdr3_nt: TGTGCCAGCAGTCACCGGGACAGAACCTACGAGCAGTACTTC; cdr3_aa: CASSHRDRTYEQYF
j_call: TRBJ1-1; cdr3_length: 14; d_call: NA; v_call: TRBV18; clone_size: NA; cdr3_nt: TGTGCCAGCTCAGGGACAAGCCTGAACACTGAAGCTTTCTTT; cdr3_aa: CASSGTSLNTEAFF
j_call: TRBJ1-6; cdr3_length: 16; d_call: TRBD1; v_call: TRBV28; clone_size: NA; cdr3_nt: TGTGCCAGCAGTTTGTCAGGACAGGGGGAGCTTTCACCCCTCCACTTT; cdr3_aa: CASSLSGQGELSPLHF
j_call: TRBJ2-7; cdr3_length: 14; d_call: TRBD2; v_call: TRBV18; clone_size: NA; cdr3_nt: TGTGCCAGCTCACCAATCGCGGGAGGTTTCGAGCAGTACTTC; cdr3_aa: CASSPIAGGFEQYF
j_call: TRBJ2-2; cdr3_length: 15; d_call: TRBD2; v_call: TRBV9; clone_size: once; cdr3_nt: TGTGCCAGCAGCGTTTCTAGCGGGGGTTCCGGGGAGCTGTTTTTT; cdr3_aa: CASSVSSGGSGELFF
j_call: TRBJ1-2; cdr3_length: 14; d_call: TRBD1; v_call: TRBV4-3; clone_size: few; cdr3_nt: TGCGCCAGCAGCCAAGAGGGACAGGGGCATGGCTACACCTTC; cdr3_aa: CASSQEGQGHGYTF
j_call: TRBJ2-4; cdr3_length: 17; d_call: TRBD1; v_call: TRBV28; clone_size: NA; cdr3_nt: TGTGCCAGCAGTTTATGGGCCACAGGGGCCGCCAAAAACATTCAGTACTTC; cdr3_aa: CASSLWATGAAKNIQYF
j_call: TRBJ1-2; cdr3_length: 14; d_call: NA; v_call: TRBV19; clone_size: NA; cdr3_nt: TGTGCCAGTATAGCTCGGGGGACTAACTATGGCTACACCTTC; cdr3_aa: CASIARGTNYGYTF
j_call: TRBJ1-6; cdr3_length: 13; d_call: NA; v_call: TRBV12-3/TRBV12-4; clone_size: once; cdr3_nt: TGTGCCAGCAGTTTGGGGGCTGACTCACCCCTCCACTTT; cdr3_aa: CASSLGADSPLHF
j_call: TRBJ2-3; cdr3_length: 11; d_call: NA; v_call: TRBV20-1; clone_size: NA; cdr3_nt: TGCAGTGCTCAATTCTCCGGTACGCAGTATTTT; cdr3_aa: CSAQFSGTQYF
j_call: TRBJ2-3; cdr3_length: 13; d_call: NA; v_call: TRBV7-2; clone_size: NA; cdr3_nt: TGTGCCAGCAGCAAACAGGGATCGAATACGCAGTATTTT; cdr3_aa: CASSKQGSNTQYF
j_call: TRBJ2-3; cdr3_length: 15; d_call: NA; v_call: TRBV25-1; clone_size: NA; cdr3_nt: TGTGCCAGCAGACCTAGGGGGGGCCCCACAGATACGCAGTATTTT; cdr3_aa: CASRPRGGPTDTQYF
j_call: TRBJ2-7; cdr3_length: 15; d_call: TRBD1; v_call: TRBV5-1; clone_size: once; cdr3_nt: TGCGCCAGCAGCTTCGGAGACAGGGTGGCTAACGAGCAGTACTTC; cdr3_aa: CASSFGDRVANEQYF
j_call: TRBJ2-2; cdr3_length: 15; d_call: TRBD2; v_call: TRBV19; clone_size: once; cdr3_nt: TGTGCCAGCGGGGCGGGGGGACCGAACACCGGGGAGCTGTTTTTT; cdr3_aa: CASGAGGPNTGELFF
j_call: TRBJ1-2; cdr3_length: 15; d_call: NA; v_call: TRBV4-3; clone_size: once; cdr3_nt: TGCGCCAGCAGCCAAGATCGCTCAGGAAAGGATGGCTACACCTTC; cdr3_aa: CASSQDRSGKDGYTF
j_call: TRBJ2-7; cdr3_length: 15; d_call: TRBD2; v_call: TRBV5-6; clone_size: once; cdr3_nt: TGTGCCAGCACTCTAGCGGGGGGCCCCTTCAGCGAGCAGTACTTC; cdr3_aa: CASTLAGGPFSEQYF
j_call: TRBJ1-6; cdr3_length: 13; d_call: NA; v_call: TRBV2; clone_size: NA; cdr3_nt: TGTGCCAGCACTTGGGCATCAAATTCACCCCTCCACTTT; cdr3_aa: CASTWASNSPLHF
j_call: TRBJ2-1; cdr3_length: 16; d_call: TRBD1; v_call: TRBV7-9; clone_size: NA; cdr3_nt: TGTGCCAGCCTATCCCCCGGGACAGGGAGCTACAATGAGCAGTTCTTC; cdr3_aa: CASLSPGTGSYNEQFF
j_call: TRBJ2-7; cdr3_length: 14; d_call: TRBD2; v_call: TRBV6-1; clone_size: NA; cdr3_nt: TGTGCCAGCAGTGAGATAGCGGGAGGTAGGGAGCAGTACTTC; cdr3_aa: CASSEIAGGREQYF
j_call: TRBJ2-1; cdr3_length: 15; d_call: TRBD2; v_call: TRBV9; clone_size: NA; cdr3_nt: TGTGCCAGCAGCGTAAGGACTAGCGGGACGGGTGAGCAGTTCTTC; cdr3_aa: CASSVRTSGTGEQFF
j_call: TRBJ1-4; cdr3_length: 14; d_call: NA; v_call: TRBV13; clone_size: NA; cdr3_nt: TGTGCCAGCAGCTTCAGGCTCAGTAATGAAAAACTGTTTTTT; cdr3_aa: CASSFRLSNEKLFF
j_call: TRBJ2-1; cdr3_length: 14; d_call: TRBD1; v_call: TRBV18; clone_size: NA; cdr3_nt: TGTGCCAGCTCACCCGGGACAGGGGACAATGAGCAGTTCTTC; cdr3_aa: CASSPGTGDNEQFF
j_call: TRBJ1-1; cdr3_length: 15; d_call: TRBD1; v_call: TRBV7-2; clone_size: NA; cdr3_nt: TGTGCCAGCAGACATGAGACAGGGACGAACACTGAAGCTTTCTTT; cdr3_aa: CASRHETGTNTEAFF
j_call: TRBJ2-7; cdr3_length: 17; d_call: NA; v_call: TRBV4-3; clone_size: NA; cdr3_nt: TGCGCCAGCAGCCAGGGGGGAGGTATCGAGTCGACCTACGAGCAGTACTTC; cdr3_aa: CASSQGGGIESTYEQYF
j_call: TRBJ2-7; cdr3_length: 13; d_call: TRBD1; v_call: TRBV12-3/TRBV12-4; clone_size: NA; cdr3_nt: TGTGCCAGCAGTCCTGGGACAGGGGGGGAGCAGTACTTC; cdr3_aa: CASSPGTGGEQYF
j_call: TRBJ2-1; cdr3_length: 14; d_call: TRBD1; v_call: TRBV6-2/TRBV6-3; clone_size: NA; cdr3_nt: TGTGCCAGCAGTGATCCGGGACAGGGCCACGGGCAGTTCTTC; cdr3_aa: CASSDPGQGHGQFF
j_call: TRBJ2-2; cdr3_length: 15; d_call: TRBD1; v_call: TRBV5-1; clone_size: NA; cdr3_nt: TGCGCCAGCCATCAGACAGGGTCTGTCCCCGGGGAGCTGTTTTTT; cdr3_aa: CASHQTGSVPGELFF
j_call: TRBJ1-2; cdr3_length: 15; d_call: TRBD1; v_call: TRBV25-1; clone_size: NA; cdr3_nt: TGTGCCAGCAGTGATCCCGGGACAGGGGTTCGGGGCTACACCTTC; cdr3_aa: CASSDPGTGVRGYTF
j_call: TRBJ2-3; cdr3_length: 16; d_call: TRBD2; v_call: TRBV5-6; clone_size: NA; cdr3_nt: TGTGCCAGCAGCTTGTTAAGCGGGGGGGCGCGAGATACGCAGTATTTT; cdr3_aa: CASSLLSGGARDTQYF
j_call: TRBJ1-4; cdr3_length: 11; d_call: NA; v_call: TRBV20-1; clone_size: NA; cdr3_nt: TGCAGTGCTAGACCCGGGGAAAAACTGTTTTTT; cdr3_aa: CSARPGEKLFF
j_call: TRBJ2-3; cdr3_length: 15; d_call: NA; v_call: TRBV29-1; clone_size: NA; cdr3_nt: TGCAGCGTTGAAGGTTCCTCCTTCTACACAGATACGCAGTATTTT; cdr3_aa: CSVEGSSFYTDTQYF
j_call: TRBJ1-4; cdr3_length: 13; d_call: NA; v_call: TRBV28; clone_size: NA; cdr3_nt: TGTGCCAGCAGTTTCCAGGGGCGCGAAAAACTGTTTTTT; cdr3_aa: CASSFQGREKLFF